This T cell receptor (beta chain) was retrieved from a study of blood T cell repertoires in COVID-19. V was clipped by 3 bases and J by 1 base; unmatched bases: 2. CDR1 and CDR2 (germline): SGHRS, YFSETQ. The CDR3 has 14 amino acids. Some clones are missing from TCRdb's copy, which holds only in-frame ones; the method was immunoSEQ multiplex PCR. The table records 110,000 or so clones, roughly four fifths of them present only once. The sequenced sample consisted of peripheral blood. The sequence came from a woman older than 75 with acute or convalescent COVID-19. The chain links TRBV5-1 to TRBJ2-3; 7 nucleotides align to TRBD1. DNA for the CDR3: TGCGCCAGCAGCTCGGGACAGCGCACAGATACGCAGTATTTT. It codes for CASSSGQRTDTQYF.